The sequence of this TCR beta chain was determined in a study of shared clonotypes between healthy human individuals. General study points: In this cohort, only blood was sampled, and tissue repertoires likely differ.

Points on this clone: What it binds is unknown.

Every subset had its genomic DNA shared out evenly among several immunoSEQ plates. Assay: immunoSEQ multiplex PCR; the TCRdb copy retains only in-frame clones and omits some. This table has around 100,000 clones, about 67% appearing once. The sequenced sample consisted of memory CD8+ T cells sorted from blood. The subset denotes: CD45RO+ cells pooled with CCR7-negative TemRA cells. The receptor's source is a woman younger than 45 in good health.

The chain's CDR3 is CASSAGVWDRTFSYEQYF. CDR3 nucleotides: TGTGCCAGCAGCGCAGGGGTTTGGGACAGGACTTTCTCCTACGAGCAGTACTTC. This chain uses TRBV11-2 with TRBJ2-7; 8 positions agree with TRBD1. The germline V gene encodes CDR1 SGHAT and CDR2 FQNNGV. V lost 5 bases to trimming and J lost 0 bases; unmatched junction nucleotides: 15. The CDR3 is made up of 18 amino acids. The variable domain in full, completed from reference TRBV11-2 and TRBJ2-7, reads EAGVAQSPRYKIIEKRQSVAFWCNPISGHATLYWYQQILGQGPKLLIQFQNNGVVDDSQLPKDRFSAERLKGVDSTLKIQPAKLEDSAVYLCASSAGVWDRTFSYEQYFGPGTRLTVT.